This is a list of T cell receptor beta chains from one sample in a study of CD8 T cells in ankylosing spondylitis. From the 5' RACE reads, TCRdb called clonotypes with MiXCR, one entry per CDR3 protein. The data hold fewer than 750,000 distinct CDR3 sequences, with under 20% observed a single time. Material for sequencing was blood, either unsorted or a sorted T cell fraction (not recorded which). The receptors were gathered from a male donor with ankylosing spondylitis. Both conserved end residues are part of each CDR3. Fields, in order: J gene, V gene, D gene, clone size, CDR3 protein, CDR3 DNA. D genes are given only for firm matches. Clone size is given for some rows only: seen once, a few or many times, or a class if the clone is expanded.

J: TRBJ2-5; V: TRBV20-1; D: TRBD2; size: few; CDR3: CSARTSGSPLGYF; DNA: TGCAGTGCTAGAACTAGCGGGAGCCCCCTTGGGTACTTC
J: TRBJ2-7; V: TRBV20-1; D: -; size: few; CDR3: CSARDSGGGRPYEQYF; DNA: TGCAGTGCTAGGGATTCCGGAGGAGGGCGACCCTACGAGCAGTACTTC
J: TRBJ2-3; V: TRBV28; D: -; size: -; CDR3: CASSLGGYHYTDTQYF; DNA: TGTGCCAGCAGTTTAGGGGGCTACCATTACACAGATACGCAGTATTTT
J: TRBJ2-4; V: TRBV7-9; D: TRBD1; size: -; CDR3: CASSLTSGTGGIQYF; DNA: TGTGCCAGCAGCTTAACCTCCGGGACAGGGGGCATTCAGTACTTC
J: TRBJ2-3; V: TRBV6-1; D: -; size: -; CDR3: CASSEGQETDTQYF; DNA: TGTGCCAGCAGTGAAGGACAGGAGACAGATACGCAGTATTTT
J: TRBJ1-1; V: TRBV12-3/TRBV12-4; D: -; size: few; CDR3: CASSPTGGGWMNTEAFF; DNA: TGTGCCAGCAGCCCCACCGGGGGGGGGTGGATGAACACTGAAGCTTTCTTT
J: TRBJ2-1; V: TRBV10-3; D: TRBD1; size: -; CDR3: CAISAKTGVSYNEQFF; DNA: TGTGCCATCAGTGCCAAAACAGGGGTCTCCTACAATGAGCAGTTCTTC
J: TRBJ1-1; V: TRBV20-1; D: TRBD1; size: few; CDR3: CSAPGTGGSMNTEAFF; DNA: TGCAGTGCTCCCGGGACAGGGGGCTCGATGAACACTGAAGCTTTCTTT
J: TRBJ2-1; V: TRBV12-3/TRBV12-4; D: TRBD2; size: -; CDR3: CASSLGVGVLAGGNEQFF; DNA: TGTGCCAGCAGCCTAGGGGTTGGGGTCCTAGCGGGAGGCAATGAGCAGTTCTTC
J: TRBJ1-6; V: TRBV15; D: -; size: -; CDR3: CATSRDRTAGSPLHF; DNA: TGTGCCACCAGCAGAGATAGAACGGCGGGATCACCCCTCCACTTT
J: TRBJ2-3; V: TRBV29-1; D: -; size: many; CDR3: CSVGQVNTDTQYF; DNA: TGCAGCGTTGGACAGGTGAACACAGATACGCAGTATTTT
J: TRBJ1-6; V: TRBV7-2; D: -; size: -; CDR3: CASSLDTGTPNSPLHF; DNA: TGTGCCAGCAGCTTGGATACCGGGACACCCAATTCACCCCTCCACTTT
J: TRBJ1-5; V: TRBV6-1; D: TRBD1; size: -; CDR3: CATRGGSNQPQHF; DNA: TGTGCCACCAGGGGGGGTAGCAATCAGCCCCAGCATTTT
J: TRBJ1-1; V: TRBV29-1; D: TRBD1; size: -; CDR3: CSGAGTGTTEAFF; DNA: TGCAGCGGAGCCGGGACAGGGACCACTGAAGCTTTCTTT
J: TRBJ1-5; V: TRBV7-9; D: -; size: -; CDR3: CASSSDSYSNQPQHF; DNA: TGTGCCAGCAGCTCAGACAGTTATAGCAATCAGCCCCAGCATTTT
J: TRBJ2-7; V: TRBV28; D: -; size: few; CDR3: CATENTRPYEQYF; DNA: TGTGCCACAGAAAATACCCGACCGTACGAGCAGTACTTC
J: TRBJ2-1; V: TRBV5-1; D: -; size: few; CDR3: CASSPVGGGNNEQFF; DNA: TGCGCCAGCAGCCCGGTGGGGGGCGGAAACAATGAGCAGTTCTTC
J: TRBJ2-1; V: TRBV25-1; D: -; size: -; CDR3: CASSEWEGHEQFF; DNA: TGTGCCAGCAGTGAATGGGAAGGCCATGAGCAGTTCTTC
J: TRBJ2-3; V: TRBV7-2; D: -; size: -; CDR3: CASSLSGHHTDTQYF; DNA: TGTGCCAGCAGCTTAAGCGGTCACCACACAGATACGCAGTATTTT
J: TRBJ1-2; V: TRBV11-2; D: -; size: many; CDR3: CASSPGRANLNYGYTF; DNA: TGTGCCAGCAGTCCCGGGAGGGCAAATCTTAACTATGGCTACACCTTC
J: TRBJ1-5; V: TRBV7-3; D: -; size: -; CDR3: CASTKKGTCRSINQPQHF; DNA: TGTGCCAGCACCAAAAAAGGGACTTGCAGGTCAATCAATCAGCCCCAGCATTTT
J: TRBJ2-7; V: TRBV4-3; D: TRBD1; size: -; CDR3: CASSHGTGEYEQYF; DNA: TGCGCCAGCAGCCACGGGACAGGGGAATACGAGCAGTACTTC
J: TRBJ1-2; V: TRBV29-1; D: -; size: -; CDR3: CSVPDSPGGYTF; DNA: TGCAGCGTCCCGGACAGCCCGGGGGGCTACACCTTC
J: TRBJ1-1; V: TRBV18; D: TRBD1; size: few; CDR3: CASSPKGTGGYEAFF; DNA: TGTGCCAGCTCGCCAAAGGGGACAGGGGGCTATGAAGCTTTCTTT
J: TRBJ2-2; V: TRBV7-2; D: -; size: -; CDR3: CASSLGLGGELFF; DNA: TGTGCCAGCAGCTTGGGTTTGGGCGGGGAGCTGTTTTTT
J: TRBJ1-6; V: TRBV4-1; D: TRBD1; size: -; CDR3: CASSPAGTGDYSPLHF; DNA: TGCGCCAGCAGCCCGGCCGGGACAGGGGACTATTCACCCCTCCACTTT
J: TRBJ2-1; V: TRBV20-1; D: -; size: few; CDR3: CSARRLREQFF; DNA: TGCAGTGCTAGAAGACTACGCGAGCAGTTCTTC
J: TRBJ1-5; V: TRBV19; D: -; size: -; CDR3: CASSIKTDQPQHF; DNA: TGTGCCAGTAGTATCAAGACAGATCAGCCCCAGCATTTT
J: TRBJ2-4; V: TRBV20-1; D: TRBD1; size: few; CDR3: CSARSDREVKNIQYF; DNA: TGCAGTGCTAGGTCGGACAGGGAGGTCAAAAACATTCAGTACTTC
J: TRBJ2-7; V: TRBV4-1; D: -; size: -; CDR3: CASSQSDYYEQYF; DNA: TGCGCCAGCAGCCAATCCGATTACTACGAGCAGTACTTC
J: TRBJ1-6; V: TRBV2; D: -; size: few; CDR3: CASSDQGGPGVRPLHF; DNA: TGTGCCAGCAGTGACCAGGGTGGACCGGGGGTAAGACCCCTCCACTTT
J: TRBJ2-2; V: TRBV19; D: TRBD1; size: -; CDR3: CASSTTGMTGELFF; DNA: TGTGCCAGTAGTACGACAGGGATGACCGGGGAGCTGTTTTTT
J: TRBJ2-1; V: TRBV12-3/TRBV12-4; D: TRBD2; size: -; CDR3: CASSLSGTSVSSEQFF; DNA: TGTGCCAGCAGTTTATCCGGGACTAGCGTAAGCAGTGAGCAGTTCTTC
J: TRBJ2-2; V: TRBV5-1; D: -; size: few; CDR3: CASSLTRASGDTGELFF; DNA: TGCGCCAGCAGCTTGACAAGGGCAAGCGGCGACACCGGGGAGCTGTTTTTT
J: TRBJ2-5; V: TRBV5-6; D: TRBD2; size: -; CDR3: CASSLSYLAGAGETQYF; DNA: TGTGCCAGCAGCTTGTCTTACCTAGCGGGGGCGGGGGAGACCCAGTACTTC
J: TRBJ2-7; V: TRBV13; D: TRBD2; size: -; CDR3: CASSGGGFGRHEQYF; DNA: TGTGCCAGCAGCGGGGGGGGGTTCGGTCGACACGAGCAGTACTTC
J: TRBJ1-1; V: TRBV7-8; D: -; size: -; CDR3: CASSLGAGALNTEAFF; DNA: TGTGCCAGCAGCTTAGGGGCAGGAGCCTTGAACACTGAAGCTTTCTTT
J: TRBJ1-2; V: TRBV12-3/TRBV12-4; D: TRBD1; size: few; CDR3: CASSVGQGSSGYTF; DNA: TGTGCCAGCAGCGTTGGACAGGGCTCTTCGGGCTACACCTTC
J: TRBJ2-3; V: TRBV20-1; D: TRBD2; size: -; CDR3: CSAIDSLLAGLTDTQYF; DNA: TGCAGTGCTATCGACTCCCTACTAGCGGGATTGACAGATACGCAGTATTTT
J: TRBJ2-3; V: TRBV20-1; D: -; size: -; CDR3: CSAREPLGLYTDTQYF; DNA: TGCAGTGCTAGAGAACCATTGGGACTCTACACAGATACGCAGTATTTT
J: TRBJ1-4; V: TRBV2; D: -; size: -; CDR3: CASNRGGNEKLFF; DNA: TGTGCCAGCAACCGGGGTGGTAATGAAAAACTGTTTTTT
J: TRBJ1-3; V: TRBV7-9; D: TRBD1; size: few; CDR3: CASSLGGQNGNTIYF; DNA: TGTGCCAGCAGCTTAGGGGGACAGAACGGAAACACCATATATTTT